The rows below give T cell receptor beta chains drawn from one sample of a study of T-cell reconstitution after alpha-beta-depleted transplantation in children. TCRdb recomputed calls from the PCR reads with MiXCR, one row per CDR3 protein. The sample shows 250,000 to 350,000 distinct CDR3 sequences, more than 8% of them seen only once. The sequences come from PBMCs from the stem cell graft donor, collected from the stem cell graft. The receptors derive from a human donor who donated a stem cell graft to a child with SCID. Each CDR3 is given with its conserved first and last residue. The D gene is left open where the match is weak. A clone size is listed for some rows: how often the clone was seen (once, few, many), or a class if it is expanded.

>TRBV6-2/TRBV6-3|TRBD1|once|TRBJ2-1
CASSYPDRVVYNEQFF
TGTGCCAGCAGTTACCCGGACAGGGTCGTCTACAATGAGCAGTTCTTC
>TRBV5-1|.|.|TRBJ2-7
CASSLSLETYEQYF
TGCGCCAGCAGCTTGTCATTAGAAACCTACGAGCAGTACTTC
>TRBV6-1|.|few|TRBJ2-3
CALQQGFGTDTQYF
TGTGCCCTACAACAGGGCTTTGGCACAGATACGCAGTATTTT
>TRBV12-3/TRBV12-4|TRBD1|.|TRBJ2-1
CASSFLDRATYEQFF
TGTGCCAGCAGTTTCTTGGACAGGGCTACATATGAGCAGTTCTTC
>TRBV6-5|.|.|TRBJ2-1
CASSPTPMVPGQFF
TGTGCCAGCAGTCCTACCCCGATGGTCCCAGGGCAGTTCTTC
>TRBV5-6|.|.|TRBJ1-5
CASSLDRANQPQHF
TGTGCCAGCAGCTTGGACAGGGCCAATCAGCCCCAGCATTTT
>TRBV3-1|.|few|TRBJ1-1
CASSAVGGTAEAFF
TGTGCCAGCAGCGCCGTGGGCGGTACAGCTGAAGCTTTCTTT
>TRBV18|.|.|TRBJ2-2
CSSSPIFTGELFF
TGTTCCAGCTCACCAATTTTCACCGGGGAGCTGTTTTTT
>TRBV6-5|TRBD2|.|TRBJ2-2
CASSYLSGRNTGELFF
TGTGCCAGCAGTTACCTAAGCGGGAGAAACACCGGGGAGCTGTTTTTT
>TRBV4-1|TRBD2|few|TRBJ2-5
CASSQSGGPRETQYF
TGCGCCAGCAGCCAATCGGGGGGGCCCAGGGAGACCCAGTACTTC
>TRBV9|.|.|TRBJ2-5
CASSSQGGQETQYF
TGTGCCAGCAGCTCACAGGGTGGCCAAGAGACCCAGTACTTC
>TRBV5-6|TRBD1|.|TRBJ2-2
CASSLVLGTGGLTGELFF
TGTGCCAGCAGCTTGGTTCTCGGGACAGGGGGCCTCACCGGGGAGCTGTTTTTT
>TRBV27|.|few|TRBJ1-5
CASSWGVGRPQHF
TGTGCCAGCAGTTGGGGCGTCGGGCGGCCCCAGCATTTT
>TRBV5-1|TRBD1|few|TRBJ2-3
CASSSSSRQGATDTQYF
TGCGCCAGCAGCTCGTCAAGCCGACAGGGGGCCACAGATACGCAGTATTTT
>TRBV6-1|.|.|TRBJ1-1
CASRGPLNTEAFF
TGTGCCAGCAGGGGACCCCTGAACACTGAAGCTTTCTTT
>TRBV21-1|.|.|TRBJ2-7
CASSKFGKEQYF
TGTGCCAGCAGCAAATTTGGAAAGGAGCAGTACTTC
>TRBV18|.|.|TRBJ2-1
CASSSDRYNEQFF
TGTGCCAGCTCATCCGACAGGTACAATGAGCAGTTCTTC
>TRBV4-1|TRBD1|.|TRBJ2-7
CASSQEDGTGYEQYF
TGCGCCAGCAGCCAAGAGGATGGGACAGGCTACGAGCAGTACTTC